The 20 T cell receptor beta chains in this list originate from one sample, sequenced in a study of blood T cell repertoires in COVID-19. Some clones are missing from TCRdb's copy, which holds only in-frame ones; the method was immunoSEQ multiplex PCR. The data hold about 250,000 clones, with around 82% observed a single time. Sequencing used peripheral blood. These receptors originate from a man aged 50 or older with active or convalescent COVID-19.

The chain carries TRBV19 and TRBJ1-6; the D is unclear. Per germline, CDR1 LNHDA and CDR2 SQIVND (reference sequence). The CDR3 contains 15 residues. Trimming took off 6 bases at V and 5 bases at J, with 14 bases between the two ends. As DNA, the CDR3 is TGTGCCAGTAGGGCTCGCTTGCAACATAATTCACCCCTCCACTTT. Translated: CASRARLQHNSPLHF.

This chain connects TRBV6-2 or TRBV6-3 to TRBJ2-6; D unclear. This CDR3 is built from 19 residues. In germline, CDR1 is MNHEY, CDR2 SVGEGT. Deletions cut 6 bases from V and 0 bases from J, with 21 bases between. CDR3 DNA: TGTGCCAGCAGCCCGACCGCCCGACACCGCCTCTCTGGGGCCAACGTCCTGACTTTC. The encoded protein is CASSPTARHRLSGANVLTF.

The chain links TRBV7-2 to TRBJ2-7, with 7 bases aligning to TRBD1. Trimming at V came to 4 bases and at J to 4 bases, leaving 7 bases not matched to a gene. This CDR3 is built from 14 residues. Germline values: CDR1 SGHTA, CDR2 FQGNSA. In nucleotides, the CDR3 is TGTGCCAGCAGCTCGACGGGACAGATTTACGAGCAGTACTTC. Protein sequence: CASSSTGQIYEQYF.

The rearrangement links TRBV28 to TRBJ1-5; D unclear. Germline-derived CDR1 and CDR2 are MDHEN and SYDVKM. The CDR3 has 15 amino acids. Trimming took 7 bases from V and 3 from J, leaving 16 bases between them. The CDR3 loop reads CASTPATSFNQPQHF. In nucleotides, the CDR3 is TGTGCCAGCACCCCCGCCACTTCTTTCAATCAGCCCCAGCATTTT.

A few counts support this clone. V is TRBV7-6 and J is TRBJ2-1; 10 nucleotides line up with TRBD2. The CDR3 has 15 amino acids. V was clipped by 2 bases and J by 8 bases; unmatched bases: 6. CDR1 and CDR2 (germline): SGHVS, FNYEAQ. The CDR3 DNA follows: TGTGCCAGCAGCTTACAGCGGGGGGGCGTCGATGAGCAGTTCTTC. This codes for CASSLQRGGVDEQFF. The variable domain in full, completed from reference TRBV7-6 and TRBJ2-1, reads GAGVSQSPRYKVTKRGQDVALRCDPISGHVSLYWYRQALGQGPEFLTYFNYEAQQDKSGLPNDRFSAERPEGSISTLTIQRTEQRDSAMYRCASSLQRGGVDEQFFGPGTRLTVL.

The chain has TRBV19 and TRBJ2-1; 7 nucleotides match TRBD1. Germline V gene sequence: CDR1 LNHDA, CDR2 SQIVND (reference sequence). Trimming removed 6 bases from V and 0 bases from J; junction bases left unmatched: 5. The CDR3 consists of 15 residues. In DNA, the CDR3 is TGTGCCAGTAGCCCGGACAGGAGCTCCTACAATGAGCAGTTCTTC. Translated: CASSPDRSSYNEQFF.

V usage is TRBV2 and J usage is TRBJ1-5; TRBD1 agrees at 11 bases. CDR3 size: 14 residues. Germline loops: CDR1 SNHLY, CDR2 FYNNEI. Trimming at V came to 6 bases and at J to 7 bases, leaving 5 bases not matched to a gene. The CDR3: CASRDGTGGQPQHF. CDR3 nucleotide sequence: TGTGCCAGCAGGGATGGGACAGGGGGGCAGCCCCAGCATTTT.

CDR3 in amino acids: CATSLQGIGYTF. For the CDR3, the DNA is TGTGCCACCAGTCTACAGGGGATTGGCTACACCTTC. The chain links TRBV24-1 to TRBJ1-2; TRBD1 matches 7 bases. The CDR3 covers 12 residues. The V gene's germline CDR1 is KGHDR and CDR2 SFDVKD. Trimming removed 6 bases from V and 7 bases from J; junction bases left unmatched: 4.

This clone was seen more than once but under ten times. The V and J genes are TRBV19 and TRBJ1-2; perhaps TRBD1 as D (5 bases). This CDR3 spans 13 amino acids. Trimming left V 5 bases short and J 7 bases short, with 14 bases between. The germline CDR1 and CDR2 sequences are LNHDA and SQIVND (reference sequence). The CDR3 loop reads CASSLDDRGGYTF. The CDR3 DNA sequence: TGTGCCAGTAGTTTGGATGACAGAGGTGGCTACACCTTC.

The chain links TRBV10-3 to TRBJ1-2, with D perhaps TRBD1 (5 bases). With 4 bases removed from V and 8 bases from J, the gap between germline ends came to 14 bases. Germline CDR1 reads ENHRY; CDR2 reads SYGVKD. This CDR3 region has 13 residues. DNA for the CDR3: TGTGCCATCAGTGGAGAAAAGGGGTGGGGCTACACCTTC. Amino acids: CAISGEKGWGYTF.

V and J are TRBV9 and TRBJ2-7; 7 bases map to TRBD1. With V trimmed by 0 bases and J by 2 bases, 2 bases remained unmatched. Per germline, CDR1 SGDLS and CDR2 YYNGEE. CDR3 size: 14 residues. CDR3 protein: CASSVGDSAYEQYF. CDR3 coding DNA: TGTGCCAGCAGCGTAGGGGACAGTGCCTACGAGCAGTACTTC.

This rearrangement joins TRBV19 to TRBJ1-5; D possibly corresponds to TRBD1 (6 bases). The germline V gene has CDR1 LNHDA and CDR2 SQIVND (reference sequence). This CDR3 has 15 amino acids. The ends were cut back, 6 bases at V and 1 base at J, with 13 bases in the middle. DNA for the CDR3: TGTGCCAGTAGAGTCTCCAGGGGAAGCAATCAGCCCCAGCATTTT. It translates to CASRVSRGSNQPQHF.

The chain joins TRBV11-2 to TRBJ2-1; 9 nucleotides agree with TRBD1. Germline CDR1 SGHAT, CDR2 FQNNGV. This CDR3 contains 15 residues. Trimming at V came to 5 bases and at J to 5 bases, leaving 7 bases not matched to a gene. In DNA, the CDR3 is TGTGCCAGCAGCCCCGACAGGGGGGCCCACAATGAGCAGTTCTTC. Translation: CASSPDRGAHNEQFF.

This clone has a handful of counts. The genes are TRBV4-2 and TRBJ2-2, with 9 bases matching TRBD2. V gave up 0 bases and J gave up 3 bases; unmatched junction bases: 8. CDR1 and CDR2 from the germline V gene are LGHNA and YNFKEQ. There are 18 residues in the CDR3. The CDR3 is CASSQEGLAGRYTGELFF. The CDR3 DNA reads as TGTGCCAGCAGCCAAGAAGGGCTAGCGGGGAGATACACCGGGGAGCTGTTTTTT.

This chain connects TRBV5-6 to TRBJ2-1; D not resolved. The CDR3 has 12 residues. Germline V gene data show CDR1 as SGHDT and CDR2 as YYEEEE. V dropped 0 bases and J dropped 15 bases, with 13 bases sitting between them. This CDR3 reads CASSLVTSPLFF. The CDR3, as DNA: TGTGCCAGCAGCTTGGTAACTTCCCCTCTGTTCTTC.

The chain joins TRBV5-5 to TRBJ1-1, with D unclear. Trimming removed 4 bases at V and 1 base at J, with 11 bases between. The CDR3 spans 14 residues. Germline V CDR1 and CDR2: SGHKS, YYEKEE (reference sequence). DNA of the CDR3: TGTGCCAGCAGCCCGTTGACGGGGAACACTGAAGCTTTCTTT. It yields the protein CASSPLTGNTEAFF.

The rearrangement links TRBV19 to TRBJ1-2; 7 nucleotides line up with TRBD1. V was clipped by 3 bases and J by 2 bases; unmatched bases: 6. Germline CDR1 is LNHDA and CDR2 is SQIVND (reference sequence). The CDR3 has 15 amino acids. The CDR3 is CASSIRATGNYGYTF. CDR3 bases: TGTGCCAGTAGTATCAGGGCGACAGGGAACTATGGCTACACCTTC.

The V and J genes are TRBV3-1 (or the pseudogene TRBV3-2) and TRBJ2-3, with D possibly matching TRBD2 (7 bases). The CDR3 sequence is 14 residues long. From germline, CDR1 is LGHDT and CDR2 YNNKEL (reference sequence). Trimming took off 9 bases at V and 5 bases at J, with 18 bases between the two ends. The CDR3 nucleotides read TGTGCCAGTGGCGTAGGGGGGGTACAAGATACGCAGTATTTT. Its protein is CASGVGGVQDTQYF.

The chain recombines TRBV12-3 or TRBV12-4 with TRBJ1-3, with unresolved D. V was trimmed by 7 bases and J by 5 bases, leaving 12 bases between them. This CDR3 region has 13 residues. The CDR3 loop is CASNGRGRNTIYF. As DNA, the CDR3 is TGTGCCAGCAATGGGCGGGGAAGAAACACCATATATTTT.

The V and J genes are TRBV27 and TRBJ2-2; TRBD2 agrees at 10 bases. Trimming at V came to 5 bases and at J to 7 bases, leaving 7 bases not matched to a gene. The germline V gene encodes CDR1 MNHEY and CDR2 SMNVEV (reference sequence). The CDR3 is 15 residues long. CDR3 DNA: TGTGCCAGCAGTGAAGCGGGGGGGCCGAGCGGGGAGCTGTTTTTT. It translates to CASSEAGGPSGELFF.